What follows are 25 T cell receptor beta chains derived from one specimen sequenced in a study of technical replicates of blood from a handful of donors. Here immunoSEQ multiplex PCR was the method, and the copy in TCRdb shows in-frame clones only, minus some. This table has just under 45,000 clones, around 96% appearing once. The specimen sequenced was T cells isolated from PBMCs. Source of these receptors: a human donor in good health.

The chain carries TRBV7-9 and TRBJ2-7, with TRBD1 matching over 10 bases. Germline CDR1 reads SEHNR; CDR2 reads FQNEAQ (reference sequence). Trimming cost V 6 bases and J 3 bases; bases outside gene matches: 8. The CDR3 totals 15 residues. The CDR3 here is CASSSAGQGIYEQYF. CDR3 bases: TGTGCCAGCAGTTCCGCGGGACAGGGGATCTACGAGCAGTACTTC.

This chain uses TRBV6-6 with TRBJ2-3; D call uncertain. The germline V gene has CDR1 MNHNY and CDR2 SVGAGI (reference sequence). The V gene lost 4 bases and the J gene lost 2 bases, with 16 bases spanning the gap. This CDR3 contains 16 residues. This CDR3 is CASSSLGPTLTDTQYF. The DNA for the CDR3 is TGTGCCAGCAGTTCCCTCGGTCCCACCCTCACAGATACGCAGTATTTT.

The chain combines TRBV7-2 with TRBJ2-1; unclear D gene. The germline gives CDR1 SGHTA, CDR2 FQGNSA. This CDR3 is 13 amino acids long. V was cut by 0 bases and J by 9 bases, with 9 bases left in between. CDR3 residues: CASSLADVLEQFF. CDR3 DNA sequence: TGTGCCAGCAGCTTAGCTGATGTACTTGAGCAGTTCTTC.

This chain uses TRBV11-2 with TRBJ2-7; D not resolved. The CDR3 length is 13 residues. The V gene lost 5 bases and the J gene lost 2 bases, with 10 bases spanning the gap. Per the germline V gene, CDR1 is SGHAT and CDR2 is FQNNGV. CDR3 in amino acids: CASSRASTYEQYF. DNA for the CDR3: TGTGCCAGCAGCCGCGCGTCGACCTACGAGCAGTACTTC.

The chain recombines TRBV30 with TRBJ1-2, with a possible D match to TRBD1 (6 bases). CDR3 length: 13 residues. V lost 5 bases and J 4 bases, leaving 14 bases between the germline ends. Germline V gives CDR1 GTSNPN, CDR2 SVGIG (reference sequence). DNA for the CDR3: TGTGCCTGGGAGGACAGTTGGAGCTATGGCTACACCTTC. This gives the protein CAWEDSWSYGYTF.

J is TRBJ2-1 and V is TRBV4-1; 9 positions match TRBD2. This CDR3 contains 15 residues. J gave up 5 bases and V 9 bases, and 11 bases lay outside the gene matches. In germline, CDR1 is MGHRA, CDR2 YSYEKL. This chain's CDR3 is CASRVAGGYDNEQFF. The CDR3 bases are TGCGCCAGTAGAGTGGCGGGAGGGTACGACAATGAGCAGTTCTTC.

The genes are TRBV5-4 and TRBJ2-3; 12 bases are a match to TRBD2. The germline V gene has CDR1 SGHNT and CDR2 YYREEE (reference sequence). This CDR3 has 17 residues. The V segment lost 4 bases and the J segment 2 bases; nucleotides outside the gene matches: 8. CDR3 DNA sequence: TGTGCCAGCAGCGCCCTCCTAGCGGGAGGGCCCACAGATACGCAGTATTTT. Translation gives CASSALLAGGPTDTQYF.

The chain joins TRBV9 to TRBJ2-1; D may be TRBD2 (6 bases). CDR1 is SGDLS and CDR2 is YYNGEE in the germline V gene. There are 15 residues in the CDR3. Trimming left V 0 bases short and J 4 bases short, with 11 bases between. CDR3 amino acids: CASSVGGTQYNEQFF. CDR3 bases: TGTGCCAGCAGCGTAGGCGGGACCCAGTACAATGAGCAGTTCTTC.

The J gene is TRBJ2-3, the V gene TRBV7-9, with D possibly TRBD2 on 5 matching bases. Germline CDR1 is SEHNR and CDR2 is FQNEAQ (reference sequence). V was pared by 1 base and J by 1 base, with 9 bases between. The CDR3 extends over 15 amino acids. The DNA of the CDR3 is TGTGCCAGCAGCTTAGGGCGGGCCGGCACAGATACGCAGTATTTT. It is translated as CASSLGRAGTDTQYF.

The gene calls are TRBV7-9 and TRBJ2-5; 9 bases match TRBD2. The CDR3 consists of 15 residues. Looked up from germline, CDR1 is SEHNR and CDR2 is FQNEAQ (reference sequence). With V trimmed by 1 base and J by 4 bases, 4 bases remained unmatched. Here the CDR3 reads CASSLGGLAGETQYF. CDR3 nucleotides: TGTGCCAGCAGCTTAGGGGGACTAGCAGGAGAGACCCAGTACTTC.

The V gene is TRBV18, the J gene TRBJ2-7; 9 bases fit TRBD1. Germline values: CDR1 KGHSH, CDR2 LQKENI. The CDR3 sequence is 14 residues long. V shed 3 bases and J 6 bases; nucleotides not matched to a gene: 6. CDR3 residues: CASSPGDRASEQYF. CDR3 nucleotides: TGTGCCAGCTCACCGGGGGACAGGGCTTCCGAGCAGTACTTC.

The chain carries TRBV5-1 and TRBJ2-7, with TRBD2 matching over 11 bases. Losses at the gene ends were 0 bases for V and 2 bases for J; bases not matched to a gene: 4. Germline V gene lookup returns CDR1 SGHRS and CDR2 YFSETQ. The CDR3 totals 16 residues. CDR3 nucleotide sequence: TGCGCCAGCAGCTTGGGGACTAGCGGGTTCCCCTACGAGCAGTACTTC. This sequence encodes CASSLGTSGFPYEQYF.

This chain links TRBV18 with TRBJ1-1, with 10 bases identical to TRBD1. CDR3 length equals 15 residues. The ends lost 3 bases at V and 1 base at J; junction bases unmatched: 2. The germline V gene encodes CDR1 KGHSH and CDR2 LQKENI. CDR3 sequence: CASSPGQGRNTEAFF. The CDR3 nucleotides read TGTGCCAGCTCACCGGGACAGGGGAGGAACACTGAAGCTTTCTTT. The complete variable domain, with remaining parts taken from reference TRBV18 and TRBJ1-1, reads NAGVMQNPRHLVRRRGQEARLRCSPMKGHSHVYWYRQLPEEGLKFMVYLQKENIIDESGMPKERFSAEFPKEGPSILRIQQVVRGDSAAYFCASSPGQGRNTEAFFGQGTRLTVV.

The chain recombines TRBV6-5 with TRBJ2-7, with TRBD2 matching over 7 bases. This CDR3 spans 15 amino acids. Germline V lookup: CDR1 MNHEY, CDR2 SVGAGI. V lost 2 bases to trimming and J lost 4 bases; unmatched junction nucleotides: 8. The CDR3 sequence is CASSYDPSGKYEQYF. The CDR3, as DNA: TGTGCCAGCAGTTACGATCCGAGCGGGAAGTACGAGCAGTACTTC.

This chain uses TRBV7-9 with TRBJ2-7, with D perhaps TRBD2 (5 bases). The length of the CDR3 is 14 residues. Per germline, CDR1 SEHNR and CDR2 FQNEAQ (reference sequence). V was trimmed by 0 bases and J by 2 bases, leaving 8 bases between them. The CDR3 spells CASSLAGAAYEQYF. The DNA for the CDR3 is TGTGCCAGCAGCTTAGCGGGAGCCGCCTACGAGCAGTACTTC.

V usage is TRBV29-1 and J usage is TRBJ1-2; TRBD1 aligns across 8 bases. The CDR3 spans 11 residues. V shed 6 bases and J 6 bases; nucleotides not matched to a gene: 3. Germline V lookup: CDR1 SQVTM, CDR2 ANQGSEA. The CDR3 is CSVDRDHGYTF. Here the CDR3 DNA reads TGCAGCGTGGACAGGGACCATGGCTACACCTTC.

V gene TRBV30 combines with J gene TRBJ1-1; 8 bases line up with TRBD1. This CDR3 spans 14 amino acids. Germline V gene sequence: CDR1 GTSNPN, CDR2 SVGIG (reference sequence). Trimming cost V 3 bases and J 4 bases; bases outside gene matches: 7. The chain's CDR3 is CAWRSPGGGTEAFF. As DNA, the CDR3 is TGTGCCTGGAGGAGCCCAGGGGGCGGCACTGAAGCTTTCTTT.

The chain links TRBV7-3 to TRBJ2-3; 13 bases are shared with TRBD2. The junction had 6 bases not matched to a gene; V was cut back by 4 bases and J by 2 bases. Germline CDR1 reads SGHTA; CDR2 reads FQGTGA. This CDR3 is 17 amino acids long. DNA for the CDR3: TGTGCCAGCAGCTCCTGGACTAGCGGGAGCCTCACAGATACGCAGTATTTT. Its translation: CASSSWTSGSLTDTQYF.

V and J are TRBV23-1 and TRBJ2-7; 9 bases agree with TRBD1. TRBV23-1 qualifies as an ORF whose function is uncertain. J lost 5 bases, V lost 3 bases, and 11 bases had no gene match. This CDR3 comprises 16 residues. The CDR3 DNA is TGCGCCAGCAGTCAGCACCCCGGGACAGGGTTAGACGAGCAGTACTTC. It translates to CASSQHPGTGLDEQYF.

This clone was seen a single time. The V and J genes are TRBV11-2 and TRBJ2-3; the match to TRBD2 covers 7 bases. CDR3 size: 15 residues. In germline, CDR1 is SGHAT, CDR2 FQNNGV. Trimming took 3 bases from V and 1 from J; bases not matched to a gene: 4. The CDR3 DNA reads as TGTGCCAGCAGCTTGACTAGCTCGGGCACAGATACGCAGTATTTT. This codes for CASSLTSSGTDTQYF. Full variable domain (rest looked up from reference TRBV11-2 and TRBJ2-3): EAGVAQSPRYKIIEKRQSVAFWCNPISGHATLYWYQQILGQGPKLLIQFQNNGVVDDSQLPKDRFSAERLKGVDSTLKIQPAKLEDSAVYLCASSLTSSGTDTQYFGPGTRLTVL.

The chain uses TRBV6-5 and TRBJ1-2, with no clear D. Germline V gene data show CDR1 as MNHEY and CDR2 as SVGAGI. The CDR3 has 13 residues. V lost 2 bases and J lost 5, with 9 bases in between. The CDR3 DNA reads as TGTGCCAGCAGTTACGGGCCTCGATATGGCTACACCTTC. Translating gives CASSYGPRYGYTF.

This clone has a single count. This chain joins TRBV29-1 and TRBJ1-2, with a possible D match to TRBD1 (5 bases). The CDR3 is 13 amino acids. Looked up from germline, CDR1 is SQVTM and CDR2 is ANQGSEA. V lost 4 bases to trimming and J lost 1 base, with 10 bases between them. Here the CDR3 DNA reads TGCAGCGTTGGACAGAGATTTAACTATGGCTACACCTTC. The encoded protein is CSVGQRFNYGYTF.

The genes are TRBV10-3 and TRBJ2-7, with D possibly being TRBD1 (6 bases). The germline V gene encodes CDR1 ENHRY and CDR2 SYGVKD. The CDR3 spans 11 residues. The V end lost 5 bases, the J end lost 5 bases, and 7 bases lay between the germline ends. This CDR3 reads CAISQGNEQYF. CDR3 sequence (DNA): TGTGCCATCAGTCAGGGGAACGAGCAGTACTTC.

This clone was observed once. The V and J genes are TRBV2 and TRBJ2-7, with TRBD1 matching 7 bases. The CDR3 loop spans 12 amino acids. The germline CDR1 and CDR2 sequences are SNHLY and FYNNEI. Trimming removed 4 bases from V and 9 bases from J; junction bases left unmatched: 6. The chain's CDR3 is CASSAQGEWQYF. The CDR3 bases are TGTGCCAGCAGTGCGCAGGGGGAATGGCAGTACTTC.

The chain couples TRBV5-6 to TRBJ1-2, with TRBD1 matching 7 bases. V shed 2 bases and J 6 bases; nucleotides not matched to a gene: 4. The CDR3 extends over 13 amino acids. Germline CDR1 SGHDT, CDR2 YYEEEE. The CDR3 is CASSFSTGNGYTF. The CDR3 nucleotides are TGTGCCAGCAGCTTTTCGACAGGGAATGGCTACACCTTC.